The source of this T cell receptor (beta chain) is a study of T cells in Graves' hyperthyroidism and ophthalmopathy. Study outcomes and limitations: The blood repertoire included most of the expanded thyroid clonotypes above 0.001.

V lost 5 bases, J lost 5 bases, and 10 bases stayed unmatched. The germline gives CDR1 SGDLS, CDR2 YYNGEE. The CDR3 is 15 amino acids. A word on this clonotype: Its target is unknown.

Template material for amplifying TCR beta CDR3 regions consisted of RNA transcripts. Initially, a first-round RT-PCR of the TCR CDR3 employed the HTBI primer set. TCRdb re-called the multiplex PCR reads with MiXCR, one entry per CDR3 protein. There are about 640,000 distinct CDR3 sequences in the sample; 40% to 55% occur only once, and about 7.2% lies in the top ten. This receptor was obtained from an adult man with Graves' disease, either hyperthyroidism or ophthalmopathy (not recorded which). This chain links TRBV9 with TRBJ1-2, with 9 bases lining up with TRBD1. Sequencing was carried out using peripheral blood or thyroid tissue (not recorded which). The CDR3 DNA sequence: TGTGCCAGCAGTGAAGAACAGGGGGCTCGATATGGCTACACCTTC. It specifies CASSEEQGARYGYTF.